This record covers a single TCR beta chain. This entry belongs to a study of identical twins. V lost 5 bases to trimming and J lost 0 bases; unmatched junction nucleotides: 5. The CDR3 runs to 16 residues. Germline V gene lookup returns CDR1 DFQATT and CDR2 SNEGSKA (reference sequence). Among all donors, each was a healthy Caucasian. Through template switching, a universal primer site was introduced, and the cDNA contained unique molecular identifiers. TCRdb reprocessed the 5' RACE reads via MiXCR and lists one record per CDR3 protein. The sample yields about 1.7 million distinct CDR3 sequences, 32% seen once.

The V call is TRBV20-1, the J call TRBJ1-5, with TRBD1 matching over 12 bases. The origin of this receptor is a newborn girl in good health. The sequenced sample was cord blood. The CDR3 region is CSAHGTGGLSNQPQHF. The CDR3 nucleotides read TGCAGTGCTCACGGGACAGGGGGCCTTAGCAATCAGCCCCAGCATTTT.